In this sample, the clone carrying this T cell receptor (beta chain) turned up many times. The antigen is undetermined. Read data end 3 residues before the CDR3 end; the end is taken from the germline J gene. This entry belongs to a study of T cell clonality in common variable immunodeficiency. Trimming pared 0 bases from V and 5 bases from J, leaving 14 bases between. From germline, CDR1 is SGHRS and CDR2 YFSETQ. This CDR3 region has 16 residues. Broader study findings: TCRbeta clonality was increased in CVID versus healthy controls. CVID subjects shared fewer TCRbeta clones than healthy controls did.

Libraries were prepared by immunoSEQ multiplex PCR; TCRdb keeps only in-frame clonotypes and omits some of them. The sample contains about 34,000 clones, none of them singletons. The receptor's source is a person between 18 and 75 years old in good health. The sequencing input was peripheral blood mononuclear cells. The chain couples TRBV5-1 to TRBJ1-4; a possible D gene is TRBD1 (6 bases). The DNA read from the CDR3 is TGCGCCAGCAGCTTGGCCGTTAGAGACAGGAATGAAAAA. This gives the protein CASSLAVRDRNEK. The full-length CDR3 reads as CASSLAVRDRNEKLFF.